The 30 T cell receptor beta chains below were found in one sample sequenced in a study of blood T cell repertoires in COVID-19. Sequencing used immunoSEQ multiplex PCR; TCRdb keeps in-frame clones, though not all of them. The data show fewer than 200,000 clones, around 74% seen once. Sequencing was done on a sample of peripheral blood. The receptors were sampled from a woman aged 55-69 years with COVID-19, enrolled during active disease.

V usage is TRBV19 and J usage is TRBJ1-2; the D is unclear. Germline assignment: CDR1 LNHDA and CDR2 SQIVND (reference sequence). The CDR3 runs 13 residues. V shed 5 bases and J shed 8 bases, with 15 bases lying between them. The CDR3 nucleotides read TGTGCCAGTAGTCGTCCGGACCCGGGAGGCTACACCTTC. It encodes CASSRPDPGGYTF.

V is TRBV7-6 and J is TRBJ1-1; weak D call: TRBD1 (5 bases). CDR3 size: 15 residues. Trimming shortened V by 4 bases and J by 4 bases, and 16 bases separated the two germline ends. The germline V gene encodes CDR1 SGHVS and CDR2 FNYEAQ. CDR3 region: CASSSDQGGFTEAFF. As DNA, the CDR3 is TGTGCCAGCAGCTCTGATCAGGGAGGCTTCACTGAAGCTTTCTTT.

The V gene is TRBV6-2 or TRBV6-3, the J gene TRBJ2-2; 10 positions agree with TRBD2. J lost 6 bases, V lost 5 bases, and 3 bases had no gene match. Germline assignment: CDR1 MNHEY and CDR2 SVGEGT. The CDR3 loop spans 14 amino acids. The CDR3 sequence: CASSAGLASGELFF. DNA for the CDR3: TGTGCCAGCAGTGCGGGACTAGCGTCCGGGGAGCTGTTTTTT.

V gene TRBV27 combines with J gene TRBJ1-2; D is uncertain. V was pared by 4 bases and J by 3 bases, with 6 bases between. The CDR3 is 12 amino acids. Looked up from germline, CDR1 is MNHEY and CDR2 is SMNVEV (reference sequence). CDR3 protein: CASSSSDYGYTF. CDR3 DNA sequence: TGTGCCAGCAGTTCCTCGGACTATGGCTACACCTTC.

The CDR3 DNA reads TGTGCCAGCAGCGACCGGGGTAGAACTGGCTACACCTTC. It specifies CASSDRGRTGYTF. The chain employs TRBV12-3 or TRBV12-4 and TRBJ1-2; D unresolved. CDR3 length equals 13 residues. V lost 6 bases to trimming and J lost 7 bases, with 15 bases between them.

This sequence joins TRBV6-5 and TRBJ2-5; 7 positions match TRBD1. The CDR3 totals 15 residues. Trimming removed 6 bases from V and 5 bases from J; junction bases left unmatched: 12. CDR1 and CDR2 from the germline V gene are MNHEY and SVGAGI. CDR3 sequence (DNA): TGTGCCAGCAGCCCCGGTCAGGGGGTCTCTGAGACCCAGTACTTC. Protein product: CASSPGQGVSETQYF.

The chain recombines TRBV6-1 with TRBJ2-7; 9 bases map to TRBD1. The CDR3 covers 17 residues. J gave up 5 bases and V 2 bases, and 13 bases lay outside the gene matches. CDR1 is MNHNS and CDR2 is SASEGT in the germline V gene. The CDR3, as DNA: TGTGCCAGCAGTGAATCAGGTTCGGGACAGGGTGCGGACGAGCAGTACTTC. Its protein is CASSESGSGQGADEQYF.

The J gene is TRBJ1-5, the V gene TRBV28; no reliable D call. V lost 5 bases and J 5 bases, leaving 10 bases between the germline ends. From germline, CDR1 is MDHEN and CDR2 SYDVKM. The CDR3 has 13 amino acids. The CDR3 nucleotides are TGTGCCAGCAGTCCCCCTTACTATCAGCCCCAGCATTTT. Amino acid sequence: CASSPPYYQPQHF.

The genes are TRBV7-9 and TRBJ1-4, with 7 bases fitting TRBD1. The J segment lost 4 bases and the V segment lost 3 bases, leaving 5 bases of the junction unmatched. The germline gives CDR1 SEHNR, CDR2 FQNEAQ (reference sequence). The CDR3 is made up of 15 amino acids. The CDR3 region has the DNA TGTGCCAGCAGCTTCAGGACAGGCGGTAATGAAAAACTGTTTTTT. It yields the protein CASSFRTGGNEKLFF. Based on the CDR3 plus reference TRBV7-9 and TRBJ1-4, the full variable domain is DTGVSQNPRHKITKRGQNVTFRCDPISEHNRLYWYRQTLGQGPEFLTYFQNEAQLEKSRLLSDRFSAERPKGSFSTLEIQRTEQGDSAMYLCASSFRTGGNEKLFFGSGTQLSVL.

This clone is a singleton in its sample. This chain joins TRBV7-9 and TRBJ1-1; 11 bases agree with TRBD1. J was trimmed by 4 bases and V by 2 bases; bases with no gene match: 3. The CDR3 spans 15 residues. The germline V gene has CDR1 SEHNR and CDR2 FQNEAQ (reference sequence). CDR3 DNA: TGTGCCAGCAGCTTAACCGGGACAGGGGGCACTGAAGCTTTCTTT. It codes for CASSLTGTGGTEAFF.

The rearrangement links TRBV2 to TRBJ1-4; weak D call: TRBD1 (5 bases). Germline loops: CDR1 SNHLY, CDR2 FYNNEI. The V gene lost 8 bases and the J gene lost 3 bases, with 10 bases spanning the gap. The CDR3 loop spans 13 amino acids. The CDR3 spells CASGVRANEKLFF. The CDR3 region has the DNA TGTGCCAGCGGGGTCAGGGCTAATGAAAAACTGTTTTTT.

The chain has TRBV28 and TRBJ2-5; possible D gene TRBD2, 5 bases. This CDR3 has 15 residues. Germline V lookup: CDR1 MDHEN, CDR2 SYDVKM. The V end was cut by 8 bases, the J end by 3 bases, with 19 bases between. In DNA, the CDR3 is TGTGCCAGCTTCGGGTCCCTCCAGGAGGAAGAGACCCAGTACTTC. This gives the protein CASFGSLQEEETQYF.

The chain employs TRBV6-6 and TRBJ2-7; D gene uncertain. The V end was cut by 6 bases, the J end by 0 bases, with 9 bases between. Looked up from germline, CDR1 is MNHNY and CDR2 is SVGAGI (reference sequence). The CDR3 extends over 13 amino acids. CDR3 residues: CASSLIPSYEQYF. As DNA, the CDR3 is TGTGCCAGCAGCCTTATCCCCTCCTACGAGCAGTACTTC.

This clone has a single count. V gene TRBV19 combines with J gene TRBJ2-3, with 11 bases fitting TRBD2. V dropped 4 bases and J dropped 2; count of bases not matched to a gene: 14. The CDR3 has 19 residues. Germline lookup yields CDR1 LNHDA and CDR2 SQIVND (reference sequence). CDR3 in amino acids: CASSRLAGGTIISTDTQYF. Written as DNA, the CDR3 is TGTGCCAGTAGTAGGCTAGCGGGAGGAACTATTATCTCCACAGATACGCAGTATTTT.

This clone turned up a few times. This chain links TRBV28 with TRBJ1-1; perhaps TRBD1 as D (5 bases). Trimming stripped 8 bases from V and 1 base from J, with 17 bases between. The CDR3 is made up of 15 amino acids. Germline assignment: CDR1 MDHEN and CDR2 SYDVKM. In DNA, the CDR3 is TGTGCCAGCCTAGGGACGGGGGGATGGAACACTGAAGCTTTCTTT. Translating it yields CASLGTGGWNTEAFF.

The J gene is TRBJ2-7, the V gene TRBV29-1; TRBD2 matches at 11 bases. The CDR3 sequence is 13 residues long. CDR1 and CDR2 (germline): SQVTM, ANQGSEA. V was pared by 5 bases and J by 4 bases, with 4 bases of the junction left unmatched. The CDR3 sequence: CSVSTSGRYEQYF. In DNA form, the CDR3 reads TGCAGCGTTAGTACTAGCGGGAGATACGAGCAGTACTTC.

The V call is TRBV10-1, the J call TRBJ1-1; TRBD1 aligns across 10 bases. Germline CDR1 and CDR2: WNHNN and SYGVQD (reference sequence). J was trimmed by 4 bases and V by 2 bases; bases with no gene match: 10. This CDR3 has 17 residues. CDR3 sequence reads: CASSEGGSRTGGTEAFF. The DNA for the CDR3 is TGCGCCAGCAGTGAGGGTGGCTCGAGGACAGGGGGCACTGAAGCTTTCTTT.

This chain joins TRBV6-6 and TRBJ2-7; 11 bases are shared with TRBD1. The germline gives CDR1 MNHNY, CDR2 SVGAGI (reference sequence). The CDR3 consists of 15 residues. J was trimmed by 2 bases and V by 6 bases; bases with no gene match: 6. CDR3 region: CASSPRTGGTYEQYV. The CDR3 nucleotides are TGTGCCAGCAGCCCCCGGACAGGGGGCACCTACGAGCAGTACGTC.

This clone was detected only once. The genes are TRBV11-2 and TRBJ2-2; D perhaps matches TRBD1 (6 bases). The V and J ends lost 2 bases and 6 bases respectively, with 13 bases between them. Germline V gives CDR1 SGHAT, CDR2 FQNNGV. This CDR3 has 15 amino acids. This chain's CDR3 is CASSLMWQGSGELFF. CDR3 DNA: TGTGCCAGCAGCTTAATGTGGCAGGGGTCCGGGGAGCTGTTTTTT.

This clone was counted once. This chain links TRBV30 with TRBJ2-7, with TRBD2 identical over 7 bases. The J segment lost 3 bases and the V segment lost 3 bases, leaving 5 bases of the junction unmatched. Germline lookup yields CDR1 GTSNPN and CDR2 SVGIG (reference sequence). The CDR3 spans 13 residues. The CDR3 nucleotides are TGTGCCTGGAGCGGGGACTACTACTACGAGCAGTACTTC. As protein: CAWSGDYYYEQYF. Variable domain in full (rest from reference TRBV30 and TRBJ2-7): SQTIHQWPATLVQPVGSPLSLECTVEGTSNPNLYWYRQAAGRGLQLLFYSVGIGQISSEVPQNLSASRPQDRQFILSSKKLLLSDSGFYLCAWSGDYYYEQYFGPGTRLTVT.

The chain combines TRBV5-4 with TRBJ2-5; 14 nucleotides align to TRBD2. J lost 4 bases, V lost 4 bases, and 9 bases had no gene match. This CDR3 is built from 17 residues. Looked up from germline, CDR1 is SGHNT and CDR2 is YYREEE (reference sequence). This CDR3 is CASSPGGLAGVGETQYF. CDR3 bases: TGTGCCAGCAGCCCAGGGGGACTAGCGGGAGTTGGAGAGACCCAGTACTTC.

The chain employs TRBV19 and TRBJ1-2, with 8 bases identical to TRBD1. This CDR3 is 13 amino acids long. V was clipped by 4 bases and J by 7 bases; unmatched bases: 5. Germline CDR1 is LNHDA and CDR2 is SQIVND (reference sequence). The CDR3 is CASSTRQGSGYTF. The CDR3 bases are TGTGCCAGTAGTACTCGACAGGGGAGTGGCTACACCTTC.

The chain carries TRBV2 and TRBJ1-2; the D gene is possibly TRBD1 (6 bases). V was clipped by 1 base and J by 5 bases, with 17 bases between them. Germline lookup yields CDR1 SNHLY and CDR2 FYNNEI. The CDR3 spans 16 residues. CDR3 amino acids: CASSEGGGARWYGYTF. CDR3 DNA: TGTGCCAGCAGTGAAGGAGGGGGTGCCCGGTGGTATGGCTACACCTTC.

The chain recombines TRBV18 with TRBJ1-4, with TRBD1 matching 9 bases. V lost 8 bases, J lost 5 bases, and 9 bases stayed unmatched. This CDR3 contains 15 residues. The germline V gene encodes CDR1 KGHSH and CDR2 LQKENI. The CDR3: CASPIWDRENEKLFF. The CDR3 region has the DNA TGTGCCAGCCCAATTTGGGACAGGGAGAATGAAAAACTGTTTTTT.

This rearrangement joins TRBV28 to TRBJ2-7; no definite D call. Germline V CDR1 and CDR2: MDHEN, SYDVKM. The V gene lost 2 bases and the J gene lost 4 bases, with 9 bases spanning the gap. The CDR3 is 13 residues long. In DNA form, the CDR3 reads TGTGCCAGCAGTTTACAAGCGATATACGAGCAGTACTTC. Protein sequence: CASSLQAIYEQYF. Together with reference TRBV28 and TRBJ2-7, the CDR3 gives the full variable domain: DVKVTQSSRYLVKRTGEKVFLECVQDMDHENMFWYRQDPGLGLRLIYFSYDVKMKEKGDIPEGYSVSREKKERFSLILESASTNQTSMYLCASSLQAIYEQYFGPGTRLTVT.

This rearrangement joins TRBV23-1 to TRBJ2-5; D uncertain. TRBV23-1 is an open reading frame whose function is uncertain. This CDR3 spans 12 amino acids. Trimming stripped 3 bases from V and 4 bases from J, with 6 bases between. The CDR3 region is CASSQSSETQYF. The CDR3 DNA reads as TGCGCCAGCAGTCAGTCCTCAGAGACCCAGTACTTC.

The rearrangement uses TRBV19 and TRBJ1-1, with 9 nucleotides matching TRBD1. The CDR3 runs to 15 residues. Germline CDR1 reads LNHDA; CDR2 reads SQIVND (reference sequence). The trim removed 9 bases at V and 0 bases at J, leaving 8 bases unmatched. CDR3 DNA: TGTGCCAGCGCGACAGGGGGTGAGATGAACACTGAAGCTTTCTTT. Translation: CASATGGEMNTEAFF.

At least ten counts were recorded for this clone. The J gene is TRBJ2-7, the V gene TRBV7-2; D possibly corresponds to TRBD2 (6 bases). Germline V lookup: CDR1 SGHTA, CDR2 FQGNSA. This CDR3 is 13 amino acids long. V gave up 0 bases and J gave up 6 bases, with 9 bases separating them. The CDR3 DNA follows: TGTGCCAGCAGCTTAGCGAGGGGAGGCGAGCAGTACTTC. Translation gives CASSLARGGEQYF.

The J gene is TRBJ2-3, the V gene TRBV15, with 10 positions matching TRBD2. J gave up 3 bases and V 6 bases, and 6 bases lay outside the gene matches. Germline V lookup: CDR1 LNHNV, CDR2 YYDKDF (reference sequence). This CDR3 is built from 15 residues. CDR3 loop: CATSQREGRTDTQYF. In DNA form, the CDR3 reads TGTGCCACCAGTCAGCGGGAGGGCCGTACAGATACGCAGTATTTT.

This clone has just one count. The chain is built from TRBV11-1 and TRBJ1-1, with D maybe TRBD1 (6 bases). Trimming removed 3 bases from V and 2 bases from J, with 10 bases in between. The CDR3 runs to 14 residues. Germline loops: CDR1 SGHAT, CDR2 FQDESV (reference sequence). The CDR3 here is CASSLTDRNTEAFF. The CDR3 DNA reads TGTGCCAGCAGCTTGACGGACAGAAACACTGAAGCTTTCTTT.